A selection of T cell receptor beta chains follows, all from one sample in a study of blood T cell repertoires in COVID-19. Sequencing was performed with immunoSEQ multiplex PCR; in TCRdb, only in-frame clones are kept and a portion is missing. The data show 190,000 or so clones, with 85% seen just once and around 19% held by the top ten. Sequencing was done on a sample of PBMCs or T cells enriched from blood (not recorded which). The receptors stem from a man aged 35 to 55 who had recovered from COVID-19. Each CDR3 is given without its conserved first and last residue. Only some rows state a clone size, as once, few, many or a class for expanded clones.

v_call	j_call	clone_size	cdr3_aa
TRBV3-1/TRBV3-2	TRBJ2-7	NA	ASSHKYEQY
TRBV2	TRBJ1-2	once	ARTFRGRDYGYT
TRBV11-3	TRBJ2-7	NA	ASSLGFGTSVYEQY
TRBV9	TRBJ2-5	NA	ASSVAGGETQY
TRBV6-5	TRBJ2-1	NA	ASSYSSGDYNEQF
TRBV7-3	TRBJ1-1	NA	ASNTGVTEAF
TRBV27	TRBJ2-7	NA	ASRTAGGSYEQY
TRBV3-1/TRBV3-2	TRBJ2-1	NA	ASSQVGGEQF
TRBV5-1	TRBJ2-3	NA	ASSLLQGERGTDTQY
TRBV30	TRBJ1-5	NA	AWSVGTDQPQH
TRBV19	TRBJ2-7	NA	ASRSGSHDEQY
TRBV7-6	TRBJ2-1	NA	ASSFIPSSYNEQF
TRBV28	TRBJ1-1	NA	ASRRVRIGGSTEAF
TRBV28	TRBJ2-7	NA	ASSVTGRTTYEQY
TRBV12-3/TRBV12-4	TRBJ1-5	once	ASSFGRAQPQH
TRBV7-8	TRBJ1-1	few	ASSLGTANTEAF
TRBV6-1	TRBJ1-5	NA	ASSEIEAQPQH
TRBV2	TRBJ2-2	few	ASSRREVNTGELF
TRBV5-4	TRBJ2-7	NA	ASSLWYSSEQY
TRBV12-3/TRBV12-4	TRBJ2-2	few	ASSSDTGELF
TRBV9	TRBJ1-2	NA	ASSGRDRVGYT
TRBV28	TRBJ1-3	NA	ASSLSLDQGSGNTIY
TRBV25-1	TRBJ2-7	NA	ASSESGTAYEQY
TRBV6-5	TRBJ2-5	NA	ASRLAGGETQY